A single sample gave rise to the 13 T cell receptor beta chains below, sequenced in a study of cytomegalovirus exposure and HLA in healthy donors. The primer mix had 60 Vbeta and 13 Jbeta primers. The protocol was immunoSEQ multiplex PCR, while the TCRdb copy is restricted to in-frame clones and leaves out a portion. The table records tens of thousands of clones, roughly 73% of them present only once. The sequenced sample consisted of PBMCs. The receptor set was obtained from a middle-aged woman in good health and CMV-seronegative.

The CDR3 is CASSRAVWETQYF. CDR3 in DNA: TGCGCCAGCAGCCGGGCCGTATGGGAGACCCAGTACTTC. The chain combines TRBV4-1 with TRBJ2-5, with D uncertain. CDR1 is MGHRA and CDR2 is YSYEKL in the germline V gene. The CDR3 runs 13 residues. Trimming removed 4 bases at V and 5 bases at J, with 11 bases between.

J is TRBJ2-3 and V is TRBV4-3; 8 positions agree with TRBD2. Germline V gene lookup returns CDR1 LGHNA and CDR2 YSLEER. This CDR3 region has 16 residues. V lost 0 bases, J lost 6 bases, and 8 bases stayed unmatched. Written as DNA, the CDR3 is TGCGCCAGCAGCCAAGACACCGGGGGGGCCTTGGATACGCAGTATTTT. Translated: CASSQDTGGALDTQYF.

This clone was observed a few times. The CDR3 DNA reads TGTGCCAGCGCCGGGAGGGCCTACGAGCAGTACTTC. This sequence encodes CASAGRAYEQYF. The chain uses TRBV28 and TRBJ2-7, with 8 bases matching TRBD2. The CDR3 consists of 12 residues. With V trimmed by 8 bases and J by 2 bases, 2 bases remained unmatched. The germline V gene encodes CDR1 MDHEN and CDR2 SYDVKM.

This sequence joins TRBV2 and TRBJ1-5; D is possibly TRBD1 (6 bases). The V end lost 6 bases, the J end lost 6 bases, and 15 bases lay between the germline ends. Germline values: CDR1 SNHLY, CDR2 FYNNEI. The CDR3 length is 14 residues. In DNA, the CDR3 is TGTGCCAGCAGGGGGACAAGGGGGAGTCAGCCCCAGCATTTT. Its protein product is CASRGTRGSQPQHF.

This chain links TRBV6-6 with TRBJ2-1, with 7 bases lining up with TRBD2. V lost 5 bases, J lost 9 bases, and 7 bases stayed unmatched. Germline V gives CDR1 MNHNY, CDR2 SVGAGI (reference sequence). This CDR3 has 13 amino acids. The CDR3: CASSGPGGGEQFF. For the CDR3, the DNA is TGTGCCAGCAGTGGGCCCGGCGGGGGTGAGCAGTTCTTC.

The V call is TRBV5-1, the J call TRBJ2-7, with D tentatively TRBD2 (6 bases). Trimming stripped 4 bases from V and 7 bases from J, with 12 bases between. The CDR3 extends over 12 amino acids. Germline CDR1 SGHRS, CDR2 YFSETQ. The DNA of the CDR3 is TGCGCCAGCAGCACCGCCGGGAGAGAGCAGTACTTC. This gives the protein CASSTAGREQYF.

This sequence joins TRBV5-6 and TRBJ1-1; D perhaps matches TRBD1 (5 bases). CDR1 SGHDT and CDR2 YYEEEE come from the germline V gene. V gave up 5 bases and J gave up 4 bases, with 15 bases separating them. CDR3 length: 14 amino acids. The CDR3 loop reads CASSSGPTGTEAFF. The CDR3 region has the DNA TGTGCCAGCAGTTCGGGCCCAACAGGCACTGAAGCTTTCTTT. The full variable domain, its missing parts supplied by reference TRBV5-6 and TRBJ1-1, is DAGVTQSPTHLIKTRGQQVTLRCSPKSGHDTVSWYQQALGQGPQFIFQYYEEEERQRGNFPDRFSGHQFPNYSSELNVNALLLGDSALYLCASSSGPTGTEAFFGQGTRLTVV.

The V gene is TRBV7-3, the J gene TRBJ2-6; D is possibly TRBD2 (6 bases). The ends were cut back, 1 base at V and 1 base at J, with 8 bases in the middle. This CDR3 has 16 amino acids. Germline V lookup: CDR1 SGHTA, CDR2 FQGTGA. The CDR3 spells CASSLSGVSGANVLTF. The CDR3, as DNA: TGTGCCAGCAGCTTAAGCGGGGTATCTGGGGCCAACGTCCTGACTTTC.

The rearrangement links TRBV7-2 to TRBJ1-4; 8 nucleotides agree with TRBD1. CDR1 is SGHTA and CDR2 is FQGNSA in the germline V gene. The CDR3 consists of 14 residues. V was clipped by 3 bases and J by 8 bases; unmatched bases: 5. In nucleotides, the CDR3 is TGTGCCAGCAGCTTTGGACAGGGTAGCGAAAAACTGTTTTTT. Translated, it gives CASSFGQGSEKLFF.

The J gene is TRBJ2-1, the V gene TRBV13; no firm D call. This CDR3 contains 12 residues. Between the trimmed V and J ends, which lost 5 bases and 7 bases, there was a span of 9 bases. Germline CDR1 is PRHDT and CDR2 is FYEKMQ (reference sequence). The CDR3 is CASSPQANEQFF. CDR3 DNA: TGTGCCAGCAGCCCTCAGGCGAATGAGCAGTTCTTC.

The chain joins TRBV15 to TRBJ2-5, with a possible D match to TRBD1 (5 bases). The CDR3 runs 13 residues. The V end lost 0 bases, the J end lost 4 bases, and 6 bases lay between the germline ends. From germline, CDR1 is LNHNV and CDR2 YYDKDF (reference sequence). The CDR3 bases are TGTGCCACCAGCAGAGATAGGGGAGAGACCCAGTACTTC. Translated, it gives CATSRDRGETQYF.

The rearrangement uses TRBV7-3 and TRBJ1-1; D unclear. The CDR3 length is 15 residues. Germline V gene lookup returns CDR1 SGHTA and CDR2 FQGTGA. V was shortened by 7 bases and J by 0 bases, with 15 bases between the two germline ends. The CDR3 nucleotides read TGTGCCAGCACCCTGGGGAGGGTGGTGAACACTGAAGCTTTCTTT. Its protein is CASTLGRVVNTEAFF.

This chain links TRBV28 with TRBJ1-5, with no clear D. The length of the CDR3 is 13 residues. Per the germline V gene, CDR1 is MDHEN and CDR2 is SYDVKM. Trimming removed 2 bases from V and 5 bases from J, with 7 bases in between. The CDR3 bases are TGTGCCAGCAGTTTAATAACGGATCAGCCCCAGCATTTT. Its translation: CASSLITDQPQHF.